This T cell receptor beta chain was recorded in a study of cytomegalovirus exposure and HLA in healthy donors. Points from the study as a whole: The number of N-insertions in an Asian-associated ancestry cluster was reportedly below the roughly 660-donor mean in a later analysis.

As concerns this clone: Its target is not known.

Per germline, CDR1 MGHRA and CDR2 YSYEKL. This CDR3 region has 17 residues. Losses at the gene ends were 4 bases for V and 3 bases for J; bases not matched to a gene: 6. Primers: 60 Vbeta forward and 13 Jbeta reverse. Sequencing was performed with immunoSEQ multiplex PCR; in TCRdb, only in-frame clones are kept and a portion is missing. The sample consists of 200,000 to 250,000 clones, 70% of them appearing once. The V call is TRBV4-1, the J call TRBJ1-4; 12 nucleotides agree with TRBD1. This clonotype was obtained from a man aged 40-49 years in good health and CMV-seropositive. Source material: PBMCs. DNA of the CDR3: TGCGCCAGCAGCCCGGGACAGGGGGCGCTGGCTAATGAAAAACTGTTTTTT. Its protein product is CASSPGQGALANEKLFF.